Following are 32 T cell receptor beta chains from one sample sequenced in a study of identical twins. One entry per CDR3 protein results from TCRdb running MiXCR on the 5' RACE reads. The data contain over 500,000 distinct CDR3 sequences, less than 25% of them singletons. The sample was also reused in another study, on T cells expressing NK-cell markers.

The sequencing sample was made of CD4+ T cells sorted from blood. These receptors were collected from a woman younger than 35 in good health.

V is TRBV5-1 and J is TRBJ2-1; D unresolved. Trimming shortened V by 7 bases and J by 0 bases, and 14 bases separated the two germline ends. The CDR3 sequence is 15 residues long. CDR1 is SGHRS and CDR2 is YFSETQ in the germline V gene. For the CDR3, the DNA is TGCGCCAGCCGCGGCAGTACCAGCTCCTACAATGAGCAGTTCTTC. Translation: CASRGSTSSYNEQFF.

The V gene is TRBV24-1, the J gene TRBJ2-1; 11 nucleotides agree with TRBD2. V gave up 5 bases and J gave up 0 bases; unmatched junction bases: 8. Germline V gene data show CDR1 as KGHDR and CDR2 as SFDVKD. The CDR3 runs 18 residues. This CDR3 is CATSGGTSGPSSYNEQFF. The CDR3 bases are TGTGCCACCAGTGGCGGGACTAGCGGCCCGAGCTCCTACAATGAGCAGTTCTTC.

This clonotype was counted many times. An end of the junction does not agree with germline; a read error may underlie this. The J gene is TRBJ2-3, the V gene TRBV7-9; D uncertain. The CDR3 loop spans 12 amino acids. Germline V gene sequence: CDR1 SEHNR, CDR2 FQNEAQ (reference sequence). The CDR3 loop is CASSLESDTQYF. CDR3 nucleotides: TGCGCCAGCAGCTTGGAATCGGATACGCAGTATTTT.

V is TRBV5-5 and J is TRBJ2-1; maybe TRBD2 (6 bases). The CDR3 is 14 amino acids. Per the germline V gene, CDR1 is SGHKS and CDR2 is YYEKEE (reference sequence). V was shortened by 2 bases and J by 10 bases, with 16 bases between the two germline ends. The CDR3 bases are TGTGCCAGCAGCTTCGGAGCGGGCATTGGGGAGCAGTTCTTC. Protein: CASSFGAGIGEQFF.

The genes are TRBV20-1 and TRBJ2-1; 13 bases agree with TRBD2. The germline CDR1 and CDR2 sequences are DFQATT and SNEGSKA (reference sequence). The CDR3 sequence is 15 residues long. The V and J ends lost 5 bases and 5 bases, in that order; junction bases with no gene match: 6. The CDR3 is CSAARLAGGHNEQFF. The CDR3 DNA follows: TGCAGTGCTGCCCGACTAGCGGGGGGCCACAATGAGCAGTTCTTC.

This clonotype was counted at least ten times. At one boundary the junction diverges from the germline segment, which might be a read error. The CDR3 bases are TGTGCTAGCAGCTTAGTTAGGACCGGGGAGCTGTTTTTT. It specifies CASSLVRTGELFF. The J gene is TRBJ2-2, the V gene TRBV7-7; D is unresolved. The CDR3 sequence is 13 residues long. Germline V CDR1 and CDR2: SSHAT, FNYEAQ (reference sequence).

This clonotype was counted between two and nine times. The chain couples TRBV6-5 to TRBJ1-3, with 7 bases identical to TRBD1. The CDR3 loop spans 17 amino acids. Trimming removed 0 bases from V and 0 bases from J; junction bases left unmatched: 5. CDR1 and CDR2 from the germline V gene are MNHEY and SVGAGI. This CDR3 is CASSYSRTGASGNTIYF. The CDR3 DNA sequence: TGTGCCAGCAGTTACTCGCGAACAGGGGCCTCTGGAAACACCATATATTTT.

The V gene is TRBV7-2, the J gene TRBJ2-1; perhaps TRBD2 as D (5 bases). This CDR3 is built from 17 residues. Germline CDR1 SGHTA, CDR2 FQGNSA. V gave up 7 bases and J gave up 2 bases, with 21 bases separating them. CDR3 sequence: CASIPGLGRAAYNEQFF. The DNA for the CDR3 is TGTGCCAGCATCCCAGGTCTGGGGAGAGCGGCCTACAATGAGCAGTTCTTC.

The sample holds a few counts of this clonotype. This chain joins TRBV29-1 and TRBJ1-3, with D possibly being TRBD1 (5 bases). The CDR3 sequence is 16 residues long. The V end lost 7 bases, the J end lost 3 bases, and 22 bases lay between the germline ends. The germline gives CDR1 SQVTM, CDR2 ANQGSEA. CDR3 amino acids: CSARSGRRGGGNTIYF. The CDR3 nucleotides read TGCAGCGCACGCTCGGGGAGGAGGGGCGGTGGAAACACCATATATTTT.

This clonotype was observed a handful of times. At one end, the junction sequence differs from germline, possibly due to a read error. The J gene is TRBJ1-2, the V gene TRBV20-1; D ambiguous. The germline V gene encodes CDR1 DFQATT and CDR2 SNEGSKA (reference sequence). The CDR3 loop spans 11 amino acids. The chain's CDR3 is CRASRMYGYTF. CDR3 DNA: TGCAGAGCTAGTCGGATGTATGGCTACACCTTC.

This clonotype was detected a few times. The chain joins TRBV5-1 to TRBJ2-7; 13 bases line up with TRBD2. V lost 4 bases, J lost 6 bases, and 13 bases stayed unmatched. Germline CDR1 is SGHRS and CDR2 is YFSETQ. The CDR3 extends over 17 amino acids. The CDR3 DNA reads as TGCGCCAGCAGCGCGGAAAAGGGACTAGCGGGATTAGCCGAGCAGTACTTC. Translating gives CASSAEKGLAGLAEQYF.

This clonotype came up a few times. The chain has TRBV27 and TRBJ2-3; D tentatively reads TRBD1 or TRBD2 (5 bases each). The ends were cut back, 8 bases at V and 3 bases at J, with 12 bases in the middle. Germline CDR1 MNHEY, CDR2 SMNVEV (reference sequence). The CDR3 sequence is 13 residues long. The CDR3 sequence: CASAPWGTDTQYF. The CDR3 nucleotides read TGTGCCAGCGCCCCATGGGGGACAGATACGCAGTATTTT.

This clonotype was picked up a small number of times. The rearrangement uses TRBV5-1 and TRBJ2-7; either TRBD1 or TRBD2 may fit D (5 bases each). Trimming took off 4 bases at V and 3 bases at J, with 14 bases between the two ends. This CDR3 is 14 amino acids long. CDR1 is SGHRS, CDR2 YFSETQ, per germline. CDR3 region: CASSGVGTYYEQYF. CDR3 bases: TGCGCCAGCAGCGGAGTTGGGACGTACTACGAGCAGTACTTC.

CDR3 protein: CASSQGRGVFYNEQFF. The CDR3, as DNA: TGTGCCAGCAGCCAGGGGCGGGGGGTCTTCTACAATGAGCAGTTCTTC. V is TRBV3-1 and J is TRBJ2-1, with 8 positions matching TRBD2. CDR1 LGHDT and CDR2 YNNKEL come from the germline V gene (reference sequence). This CDR3 contains 16 residues. The J segment lost 3 bases and the V segment lost 3 bases, leaving 7 bases of the junction unmatched.

This clonotype was seen a handful of times. The rearrangement links TRBV5-1 to TRBJ1-2, with TRBD1 as a possible D gene (6 bases). The CDR3 totals 15 residues. Trimming removed 0 bases from V and 4 bases from J, with 13 bases in between. Germline CDR1 reads SGHRS; CDR2 reads YFSETQ. Here the CDR3 DNA reads TGCGCCAGCAGCTTGGCCGGACAGTCTCCCTATGGCTACACCTTC. Translation: CASSLAGQSPYGYTF.

The CDR3 spells CASSLAPGGNTQYF. The CDR3 region has the DNA TGTGCCAGCAGCTTAGCCCCTGGGGGCAATACGCAGTATTTT. The chain joins TRBV7-3 to TRBJ2-3; D is possibly TRBD1 (6 bases). The germline V gene has CDR1 SGHTA and CDR2 FQGTGA. The length of the CDR3 is 14 residues. Trimming pared 2 bases from V and 7 bases from J, leaving 13 bases between.

This sequence joins TRBV9 and TRBJ1-1; D is uncertain. The CDR3 has 15 residues. The V gene's germline CDR1 is SGDLS and CDR2 YYNGEE. The V and J ends lost 4 bases and 0 bases respectively, with 13 bases between them. The CDR3 loop is CASSPSLGMNTEAFF. CDR3 DNA: TGTGCCAGCAGCCCTAGTCTGGGGATGAACACTGAAGCTTTCTTT.

The sample holds many counts of this clonotype. A junction end diverges from the germline sequence, so it may reflect a read error. The chain carries TRBV12-3 or TRBV12-4 and TRBJ2-1; D gene uncertain. The CDR3 is 13 amino acids. Written as DNA, the CDR3 is TGTGCCAGCAGTTTTCAAAGTCTGTGGGTCGGGCCCTTC. This gives the protein CASSFQSLWVGPF.

There are a few counts of this clonotype. This CDR3 reads CAWNRDYQETQYF. The CDR3 DNA follows: TGTGCCTGGAACCGGGACTATCAAGAGACCCAGTACTTC. The chain uses TRBV30 and TRBJ2-5, with 7 bases lining up with TRBD2. Germline V CDR1 and CDR2: GTSNPN, SVGIG (reference sequence). V dropped 4 bases and J dropped 2; count of bases not matched to a gene: 4. CDR3 length: 13 residues.

The J gene is TRBJ1-6, the V gene TRBV27, with D unresolved. Trimming cost V 9 bases and J 6 bases, with 9 bases left between them. CDR3 length: 12 residues. CDR1 and CDR2 from the germline V gene are MNHEY and SMNVEV (reference sequence). CDR3 region: CASWQPNSPLHF. CDR3 bases: TGTGCCAGTTGGCAGCCTAATTCACCCCTCCACTTT.

This chain links TRBV29-1 with TRBJ2-4, with D hard to call. Trimming took 7 bases from V and 8 from J, leaving 9 bases between them. The CDR3 is made up of 10 amino acids. Germline V gives CDR1 SQVTM, CDR2 ANQGSEA. This CDR3 is CSAGWDIQYF. In DNA form, the CDR3 reads TGCAGCGCCGGATGGGACATTCAGTACTTC.

The chain joins TRBV21-1 to TRBJ1-1; the table assigns TRBD1, which was not confirmed against the DNA. TRBV21-1 is tagged as a pseudogene. The CDR3 has 13 residues. This CDR3 reads CASSLSWAGVAFF. The DNA for the CDR3 is TGTGCCAGCAGCCTATCCTGGGCGGGGGTAGCTTTCTTT.

This clonotype came up many times. The chain couples TRBV13 to TRBJ2-3, with 9 nucleotides matching TRBD2. The CDR3 totals 14 residues. V was clipped by 5 bases and J by 6 bases; unmatched bases: 6. Germline lookup yields CDR1 PRHDT and CDR2 FYEKMQ (reference sequence). In DNA form, the CDR3 reads TGTGCCAGCAGCCAAGCGGGAGGAGGTGATACGCAGTATTTT. It translates to CASSQAGGGDTQYF.

In its sample, this clonotype was seen once. The missing conserved phenylalanine or tryptophan at the end of this CDR3 makes a read error likely. The chain couples TRBV7-6 to TRBJ2-7; D call uncertain. V shed 1 base and J shed 6 bases, with 10 bases lying between them. The CDR3 length is 13 residues. Per germline, CDR1 SGHVS and CDR2 FNYEAQ. The CDR3 protein is CASSLDLWGEQYS. In DNA, the CDR3 is TGTGCCAGCAGCTTAGACCTGTGGGGCGAGCAGTACTCC.

This clonotype was recorded a few times. The V and J genes are TRBV20-1 and TRBJ1-1; perhaps TRBD1 as D (6 bases). This CDR3 spans 14 amino acids. Germline values: CDR1 DFQATT, CDR2 SNEGSKA (reference sequence). Trimming took off 3 bases at V and 4 bases at J, with 15 bases between the two ends. This chain's CDR3 is CSASLQGGGTEAFF. In DNA, the CDR3 is TGCAGTGCTAGCCTACAGGGTGGGGGCACTGAAGCTTTCTTT.

This clonotype was seen many times. The rearrangement uses TRBV20-1 and TRBJ2-3; D is uncertain. The V and J ends lost 1 base and 0 bases respectively, with 5 bases between them. Per germline, CDR1 DFQATT and CDR2 SNEGSKA (reference sequence). The CDR3 has 13 residues. The CDR3 DNA reads TGCAGTGCTAGAGCTTCGAGCACAGATACGCAGTATTTT. It codes for CSARASSTDTQYF.

The rearrangement links TRBV2 to TRBJ2-1; TRBD1 matches 10 bases. V lost 4 bases to trimming and J lost 5 bases; unmatched junction nucleotides: 5. In germline, CDR1 is SNHLY, CDR2 FYNNEI. This CDR3 has 15 amino acids. The CDR3 DNA reads TGTGCCAGCAGTGTGAGACAGGGGGCGGACAATGAGCAGTTCTTC. It is translated as CASSVRQGADNEQFF.

The V gene is TRBV5-6, the J gene TRBJ1-1; D unresolved. CDR3 length: 14 residues. V gave up 2 bases and J gave up 0 bases, with 8 bases separating them. The germline gives CDR1 SGHDT, CDR2 YYEEEE. CDR3 sequence (DNA): TGTGCCAGCAGCTTCGACAACTTGAACACTGAAGCTTTCTTT. This sequence encodes CASSFDNLNTEAFF.

V is TRBV12-3 or TRBV12-4 and J is TRBJ2-1, with 15 bases identical to TRBD2. The CDR3 has 18 amino acids. J lost 6 bases, V lost 11 bases, and 17 bases had no gene match. The CDR3 sequence is CAFSLAGTSGRIFNEQFF. The CDR3 DNA is TGTGCCTTCAGTTTAGCGGGGACTAGCGGGAGGATATTCAATGAGCAGTTCTTC.

This clonotype was recorded once. This chain connects TRBV20-1 to TRBJ2-7; 8 bases match TRBD1. The CDR3 spans 16 residues. Germline CDR1 DFQATT, CDR2 SNEGSKA (reference sequence). V dropped 3 bases and J dropped 2; count of bases not matched to a gene: 12. The CDR3 sequence: CSARPPDRGPTYEQYF. The DNA for the CDR3 is TGCAGTGCTAGGCCTCCCGACAGGGGCCCCACCTACGAGCAGTACTTC.

This clonotype was detected only a few times. The chain couples TRBV20-1 to TRBJ2-2; TRBD2 might be the D (6 bases). This CDR3 spans 14 amino acids. V lost 3 bases and J lost 1, with 9 bases in between. Germline V gives CDR1 DFQATT, CDR2 SNEGSKA (reference sequence). The CDR3 loop is CSARPGENTGELFF. CDR3 DNA sequence: TGCAGTGCTAGGCCGGGGGAGAACACCGGGGAGCTGTTTTTT.

This clonotype was counted many times. CDR3 sequence (DNA): TGTGCCAGCAGCCGTAGCGGGGTAGCCTACGAGCAGTACTTC. Translated: CASSRSGVAYEQYF. V is TRBV7-2 and J is TRBJ2-7; 8 nucleotides align to TRBD2. V shed 5 bases and J 2 bases; nucleotides not matched to a gene: 5. The CDR3 totals 14 residues. From germline, CDR1 is SGHTA and CDR2 FQGNSA.